This T cell receptor (beta chain) stems from a study of T cells in Graves' hyperthyroidism and ophthalmopathy. Study-wide points: Most thyroid clonotypes expanded above 0.001 appeared in blood too.

PBMCs were derived from 10 ml fresh peripheral blood. The V gene lost 10 bases and the J gene lost 4 bases, with 14 bases spanning the gap. CDR1 is MNHEY and CDR2 is SVGEGT in the germline V gene. This CDR3 has 13 residues. This clonotype was observed many times. Its antigen is currently unknown. Amplified TCR beta CDR3 regions derived from RNA transcripts. A set of HTBI primers served as the primers for a first-round RT-PCR of the TCR CDR3. TCRdb reprocessed the multiplex PCR reads with MiXCR, giving one entry per CDR3 protein. The table has hundreds of thousands of distinct CDR3 sequences, roughly 17% seen once.

The chain employs TRBV6-2 or TRBV6-3 and TRBJ2-1, with D perhaps TRBD1 (5 bases). Sequenced sample: blood. The receptor comes from a woman between 25 and 40 years old with Graves' hyperthyroidism. The CDR3 DNA follows: TGTGCCACGCATCCACCAGGGTACAATGAGCAGTTCTTC. Translating it yields CATHPPGYNEQFF.